This is a list of T cell receptor beta chains from one sample in a study of shared clonotypes between healthy human individuals. The data were produced by immunoSEQ multiplex PCR, yet TCRdb's version contains in-frame clones alone and is incomplete. Seen here are about half a million clones, 81% observed once, and the top ten hold about an eighth. Sequences were obtained from PBMCs. The receptors were gathered from a woman in her thirties or forties in good health. Some clones in this sample may be carry-over from other donors' samples. The CDR3 runs from the conserved cysteine through the conserved F or W. D genes are given only for firm matches. Size is omitted from some rows. Given values are once, few, many or a class for expanded clones.

D gene,clone size,CDR3 length,V gene,J gene,CDR3 DNA,CDR3 protein
TRBD1,.,17,TRBV30,TRBJ1-3,TGTGCCTGGGCTAAGGGACAGGGGATACGATCTGGAAACACCATATATTTT,CAWAKGQGIRSGNTIYF
.,.,12,TRBV18,TRBJ2-7,TGTGCCAGCTCAGAACTACCTTACGAGCAGTACTTC,CASSELPYEQYF
.,.,15,TRBV2,TRBJ2-1,TGTGCCAGCAGTGTCGAGGGAGGCTCCTACAATGAGCAGTTCTTC,CASSVEGGSYNEQFF
.,once,16,TRBV9,TRBJ2-1,TGTGCCAGCAGCGTAGGTGGGAGTGGTTCCTACAATGAGCAGTTCTTC,CASSVGGSGSYNEQFF
.,once,18,TRBV5-1,TRBJ2-6,TGCGCCAGCAGCTTGGAGACAGGAAGGGGCTCTGGGGCCAACGTCCTGACTTTC,CASSLETGRGSGANVLTF
TRBD1,.,13,TRBV29-1,TRBJ1-1,TGCAGCGGAGCCCCACAGGGGACCGGTGAAGCTTTCTTT,CSGAPQGTGEAFF
.,once,14,TRBV2,TRBJ1-4,TGTGCCAGCAGGGCAGATCCCTCAGATGAAAAACTGTTTTTT,CASRADPSDEKLFF
.,.,14,TRBV6-1,TRBJ1-5,TGTGCCAGCAGTCCACGACATACCGATCAGCCCCAGCATTTT,CASSPRHTDQPQHF
.,.,15,TRBV28,TRBJ2-3,TGTGCCAGCAGCCTAAGGGGCCCCCGGCGAGATACGCAGTATTTT,CASSLRGPRRDTQYF
TRBD1,few,15,TRBV7-9,TRBJ1-1,TGTGCCAGCAGCTCAGAGACAGGGGGCCACACTGAAGCTTTCTTT,CASSSETGGHTEAFF
TRBD2,.,16,TRBV19,TRBJ2-7,TGTGCCAGTAAACATCCAGGGACTAGCGGGAGTTCCGAGCAGTACTTC,CASKHPGTSGSSEQYF